These 28 T cell receptor beta chains came from one sample sequenced in a study of blood T cells in healthy people across ages. The authors ran a second PCR of roughly 7 to 11 cycles using a sample-barcoded 5' primer and a J-beta primer mix. From the 5' RACE reads, TCRdb called clonotypes with MiXCR, one entry per CDR3 protein. The top ten hold more than 20% of the sample, which has 1.8 million or so distinct CDR3 sequences, about two fifths seen once. Sequences were obtained from blood. The receptors stem from a human donor in good health.

The chain has TRBV11-2 and TRBJ2-3; D may be TRBD2 (5 bases). CDR3 length: 16 amino acids. The V gene's germline CDR1 is SGHAT and CDR2 FQNNGV. V was cut by 4 bases and J by 2 bases, with 16 bases left in between. CDR3 sequence (DNA): TGTGCCAGCAGCTCCTTTGCGGGCACCCTCACAGATACGCAGTATTTT. As protein: CASSSFAGTLTDTQYF.

This clonotype was seen just once. The V call is TRBV20-1, the J call TRBJ2-1; 8 nucleotides agree with TRBD2. This CDR3 comprises 16 residues. J lost 6 bases, V lost 5 bases, and 15 bases had no gene match. The germline V gene has CDR1 DFQATT and CDR2 SNEGSKA (reference sequence). CDR3 loop: CSAGGGRAGVGNEQFF. As DNA, the CDR3 is TGCAGTGCTGGAGGGGGGCGAGCGGGAGTTGGCAATGAGCAGTTCTTC.

This clonotype was detected only once. CDR3 amino acids: CASSHYRDHGGTDTQYF. The CDR3 region has the DNA TGTGCCAGCAGCCATTACCGGGACCACGGGGGCACAGATACGCAGTATTTT. The genes are TRBV3-1 and TRBJ2-3; either TRBD1 or TRBD2 may fit D (5 bases each). The CDR3 totals 17 residues. V was trimmed by 3 bases and J by 1 base, leaving 17 bases between them. The germline V gene encodes CDR1 LGHDT and CDR2 YNNKEL (reference sequence).

This chain uses TRBV28 with TRBJ1-2; TRBD1 is a possible D gene (5 bases). The germline CDR1 and CDR2 sequences are MDHEN and SYDVKM. CDR3 length equals 13 residues. V lost 2 bases and J 8 bases, leaving 12 bases between the germline ends. CDR3 residues: CASSLGGTQGYTF. The CDR3 DNA reads TGTGCCAGCAGTTTAGGGGGAACGCAAGGCTACACCTTC.

This clonotype was counted a few times. The chain recombines TRBV6-6 with TRBJ2-2; unclear D gene. V shed 2 bases and J shed 6 bases, with 7 bases lying between them. The CDR3 runs to 13 residues. The germline gives CDR1 MNHNY, CDR2 SVGAGI (reference sequence). In nucleotides, the CDR3 is TGTGCCAGCAGTTACCTTATCTCCGGGGAGCTGTTTTTT. It specifies CASSYLISGELFF.

This clonotype was detected only a few times. V and J are TRBV20-1 and TRBJ2-4; D gene uncertain. The V end was cut by 6 bases, the J end by 11 bases, with 14 bases between. Germline lookup yields CDR1 DFQATT and CDR2 SNEGSKA (reference sequence). This CDR3 region has 11 residues. The CDR3 nucleotides are TGCAGTGCGACCGGGCCTCAAGTTCAGTACTTC. Amino acid sequence: CSATGPQVQYF.

The chain joins TRBV7-2 to TRBJ1-2; 7 nucleotides align to TRBD1. V dropped 7 bases and J dropped 4; count of bases not matched to a gene: 6. Germline V gives CDR1 SGHTA, CDR2 FQGNSA. The CDR3 is 13 amino acids. CDR3 sequence reads: CASNQGGVYGYTF. The DNA for the CDR3 is TGTGCCAGCAACCAGGGGGGGGTCTATGGCTACACCTTC. Using reference TRBV7-2 and TRBJ1-2 for the parts outside the CDR3, the full variable domain is GAGVSQSPSNKVTEKGKDVELRCDPISGHTALYWYRQSLGQGLEFLIYFQGNSAPDKSGLPSDRFSAERTGGSVSTLTIQRTQQEDSAVYLCASNQGGVYGYTFGSGTRLTVV.

The CDR3 loop reads CASSPWTGTNEQFF. In DNA, the CDR3 is TGTGCCAGCTCACCCTGGACAGGAACCAATGAGCAGTTCTTC. This rearrangement joins TRBV18 to TRBJ2-1; 7 bases are shared with TRBD1. There are 14 residues in the CDR3. Trimming removed 3 bases from V and 6 bases from J; junction bases left unmatched: 5. From germline, CDR1 is KGHSH and CDR2 LQKENI.

This chain connects TRBV2 to TRBJ2-7, with a tentative D call TRBD1 (5 bases). V lost 6 bases and J lost 3, with 15 bases in between. Germline V gene data show CDR1 as SNHLY and CDR2 as FYNNEI. This CDR3 comprises 14 residues. CDR3 region: CASSWQGAIYEQYF. The CDR3 DNA sequence: TGTGCCAGCAGCTGGCAGGGTGCAATCTACGAGCAGTACTTC.

The chain couples TRBV4-3 to TRBJ1-1, with no clear D. This CDR3 spans 14 amino acids. V lost 0 bases, J lost 1 base, and 6 bases lay in between. Per the germline V gene, CDR1 is LGHNA and CDR2 is YSLEER. The CDR3 nucleotides are TGCGCCAGCAGCCAAGATATGCAGAACACTGAAGCTTTCTTT. Protein: CASSQDMQNTEAFF.

The genes are TRBV4-3 and TRBJ1-2, with D possibly matching TRBD1 (5 bases). The ends were cut back, 0 bases at V and 4 bases at J, with 15 bases in the middle. There are 16 residues in the CDR3. CDR1 LGHNA and CDR2 YSLEER come from the germline V gene. CDR3 bases: TGCGCCAGCAGCCAAGAGGGCGGAGGGGAGGGCTATGGCTACACCTTC. It yields the protein CASSQEGGGEGYGYTF.

This clonotype was seen a handful of times. The rearrangement joins TRBV7-2 to TRBJ2-7; D ambiguous. Trimming cost V 5 bases and J 6 bases, with 14 bases left between them. This CDR3 spans 13 amino acids. Germline V gives CDR1 SGHTA, CDR2 FQGNSA. As DNA, the CDR3 is TGTGCCAGCAGCCTAACTGCAGGCGCCGAGCAGTACTTC. Translating it yields CASSLTAGAEQYF.

This clonotype was observed a few times. The rearrangement links TRBV9 to TRBJ2-3, with D possibly TRBD1 on 5 matching bases. The germline V gene encodes CDR1 SGDLS and CDR2 YYNGEE. V was pared by 4 bases and J by 0 bases, with 18 bases between. The CDR3 contains 17 residues. CDR3 protein: CASSPRRYGASTDTQYF. Written as DNA, the CDR3 is TGTGCCAGCAGCCCCCGACGGTATGGGGCAAGCACAGATACGCAGTATTTT.

The table lists this clonotype with a few counts. This chain joins TRBV10-3 and TRBJ2-3, with D possibly being TRBD1 or TRBD2 (5 bases each). The CDR3 length is 17 residues. Germline assignment: CDR1 ENHRY and CDR2 SYGVKD. V gave up 3 bases and J gave up 1 base, with 17 bases separating them. The CDR3 DNA follows: TGTGCCATCAGTGAATCGGTCGGGGCTATAGGCACAGATACGCAGTATTTT. Translated: CAISESVGAIGTDTQYF.

This clonotype was seen a handful of times. This chain uses TRBV30 with TRBJ2-1; D possibly corresponds to TRBD2 (6 bases). Between the trimmed V and J ends, which lost 4 bases and 4 bases, there was a span of 20 bases. The CDR3 totals 16 residues. From germline, CDR1 is GTSNPN and CDR2 SVGIG (reference sequence). The CDR3 nucleotides read TGTGCCTGGACCACCACCGGGACTCCCCCTTACAATGAGCAGTTCTTC. Encoded protein: CAWTTTGTPPYNEQFF.

CDR3 nucleotides: TGTGCCAGCAGCTCTACGACAGGGACTAACACAGATACGCAGTATTTT. Translated, it gives CASSSTTGTNTDTQYF. The J gene is TRBJ2-3, the V gene TRBV14; D assignment may be TRBD1 or TRBD2 (7 bases each). Germline values: CDR1 SGHDN, CDR2 FVKESK. The CDR3 consists of 16 residues. V was clipped by 5 bases and J by 2 bases, with 17 bases between them.

This clonotype is a singleton in its sample. This chain connects TRBV12-3 or TRBV12-4 to TRBJ1-1; D might be TRBD1 (5 bases). This CDR3 is built from 15 residues. The germline V and J ends were trimmed by 1 base and 10 bases, with 19 bases remaining between them. The CDR3 here is CASSLVPGRDLGAFF. In DNA, the CDR3 is TGTGCCAGCAGTTTAGTTCCAGGAAGGGACTTGGGAGCTTTCTTT.

The V gene is TRBV10-3, the J gene TRBJ1-5, with 7 bases aligning to TRBD1. The CDR3 totals 16 residues. V shed 0 bases and J 3 bases; nucleotides not matched to a gene: 5. From germline, CDR1 is ENHRY and CDR2 SYGVKD. This CDR3 reads CAISESSGTDNQPQHF. The CDR3 DNA reads TGTGCCATCAGTGAGTCTAGTGGGACAGACAATCAGCCCCAGCATTTT.

There are a few counts of this clonotype. Germline is not matched at one junction end, which may reflect a read error. V gene TRBV5-6 combines with J gene TRBJ2-5; either TRBD1 or TRBD2 may supply D (7 bases each). Germline CDR1 is SGHDT and CDR2 is YYEEEE. The CDR3 has 17 amino acids. The CDR3, as DNA: TGTGCCAGCAGCGTCGCGAGCGGGACAGACCTTCAAGGGACCCAGTACTTC. Translating gives CASSVASGTDLQGTQYF.

This clonotype has only a few counts. The gene calls are TRBV29-1 and TRBJ1-2; weak D call: TRBD1 (6 bases). Germline V lookup: CDR1 SQVTM, CDR2 ANQGSEA. The CDR3 totals 14 residues. The germline V and J ends were trimmed by 3 bases and 4 bases, with 15 bases remaining between them. CDR3 in amino acids: CSVEVYTGTYGYTF. The CDR3 DNA reads TGCAGCGTTGAGGTTTATACAGGGACCTATGGCTACACCTTC.

There are a few counts of this clonotype. The J gene is TRBJ2-7, the V gene TRBV5-1; D is undetermined. V gave up 1 base and J gave up 2 bases, with 10 bases separating them. The CDR3 runs to 14 residues. Germline V gene data show CDR1 as SGHRS and CDR2 as YFSETQ. CDR3 DNA: TGCGCCAGCAGCTTGCGCGATCCTACCTACGAGCAGTACTTC. This sequence encodes CASSLRDPTYEQYF.

This clonotype was recorded a few times. This chain joins TRBV15 and TRBJ2-4, with unresolved D. Trimming removed 0 bases from V and 0 bases from J, with 12 bases in between. The V gene's germline CDR1 is LNHNV and CDR2 YYDKDF (reference sequence). The CDR3 extends over 17 amino acids. The CDR3, as DNA: TGTGCCACCAGCAGAGATATGGCAGCTATAGCCAAAAACATTCAGTACTTC. Its translation is CATSRDMAAIAKNIQYF. The full variable domain, its missing parts supplied by reference TRBV15 and TRBJ2-4, is DAMVIQNPRYQVTQFGKPVTLSCSQTLNHNVMYWYQQKSSQAPKLLFHYYDKDFNNEADTPDNFQSRRPNTSFCFLDIRSPGLGDTAMYLCATSRDMAAIAKNIQYFGAGTRLSVL.

This chain connects TRBV7-9 to TRBJ2-5; possible D gene TRBD2, 5 bases. Between the trimmed V and J ends, which lost 1 base and 1 base, there was a span of 10 bases. Germline lookup yields CDR1 SEHNR and CDR2 FQNEAQ (reference sequence). This CDR3 comprises 15 residues. The CDR3 here is CASSLGEGSQETQYF. CDR3 sequence (DNA): TGTGCCAGCAGCTTAGGCGAAGGGAGCCAAGAGACCCAGTACTTC.

The chain carries TRBV7-2 and TRBJ2-3, with 8 bases aligning to TRBD2. V shed 5 bases and J 5 bases; nucleotides not matched to a gene: 6. In germline, CDR1 is SGHTA, CDR2 FQGNSA. The CDR3 covers 14 residues. CDR3 region: CASSAHGGGDTQYF. For the CDR3, the DNA is TGTGCCAGCAGCGCCCACGGGGGGGGAGATACGCAGTATTTT.

This sequence joins TRBV5-4 and TRBJ2-5; D gene uncertain. The germline V gene encodes CDR1 SGHNT and CDR2 YYREEE (reference sequence). Trimming removed 2 bases from V and 11 bases from J, with 19 bases in between. The CDR3 consists of 14 residues. CDR3 in amino acids: CASSFPSQNNEQYF. DNA for the CDR3: TGTGCCAGCAGCTTTCCCTCTCAGAACAATGAGCAGTACTTC.

CDR3 DNA sequence: TGCAGTGCCTTGGGACAGGGGACCAACGAGCAGTTCTTC. Residues: CSALGQGTNEQFF. This sequence joins TRBV20-1 and TRBJ2-1; 10 bases line up with TRBD1. Trimming at V came to 6 bases and at J to 10 bases, leaving 9 bases not matched to a gene. The germline CDR1 and CDR2 sequences are DFQATT and SNEGSKA (reference sequence). The CDR3 has 13 amino acids.

The V gene is TRBV20-1, the J gene TRBJ1-2; TRBD1 might be the D (5 bases). CDR1 DFQATT and CDR2 SNEGSKA come from the germline V gene (reference sequence). The V and J ends lost 0 bases and 8 bases respectively, with 25 bases between them. CDR3 length: 17 residues. The CDR3 region has the DNA TGCAGTGCTAGAGATGGGAGAGGACAACCAAGAAGAGAAGGCTACACCTTC. Amino acids: CSARDGRGQPRREGYTF.

The chain couples TRBV7-2 to TRBJ2-1; TRBD2 matches 7 bases. J was trimmed by 0 bases and V by 2 bases; bases with no gene match: 10. Germline V CDR1 and CDR2: SGHTA, FQGNSA. The CDR3 length is 18 residues. This chain's CDR3 is CASSLLNCGGGSYNEQFF. The DNA of the CDR3 is TGTGCCAGCAGCTTATTGAATTGTGGCGGGGGCTCCTACAATGAGCAGTTCTTC.